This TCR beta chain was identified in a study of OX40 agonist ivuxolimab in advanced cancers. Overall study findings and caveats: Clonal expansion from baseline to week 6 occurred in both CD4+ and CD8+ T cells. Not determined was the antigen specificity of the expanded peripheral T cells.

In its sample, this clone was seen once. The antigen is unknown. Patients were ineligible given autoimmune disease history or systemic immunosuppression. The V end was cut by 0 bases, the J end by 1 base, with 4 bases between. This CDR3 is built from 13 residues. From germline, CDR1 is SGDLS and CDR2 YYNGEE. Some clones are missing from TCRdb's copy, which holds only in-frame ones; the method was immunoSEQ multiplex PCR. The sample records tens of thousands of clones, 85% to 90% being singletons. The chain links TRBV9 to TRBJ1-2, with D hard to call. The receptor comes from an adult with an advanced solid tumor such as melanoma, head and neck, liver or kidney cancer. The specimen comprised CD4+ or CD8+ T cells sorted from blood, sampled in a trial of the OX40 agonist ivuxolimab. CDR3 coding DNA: TGTGCCAGCAGCGTAGAAAGTAACTATGGCTACACCTTC. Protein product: CASSVESNYGYTF.